This T cell receptor (beta chain) comes out of a study of T cells in Graves' hyperthyroidism and ophthalmopathy. Exclusion followed for patients with uncontrolled infection, other autoimmune disease, pregnancy or lactation. Researchers took RNA transcripts and amplified the TCR beta CDR3 regions from them. With the HTBI primer set, the TCR CDR3 went through a first round of RT-PCR. A single record per CDR3 protein comes from TCRdb applying MiXCR to the multiplex PCR reads. The sample lists fewer than 300,000 distinct CDR3 sequences, 25% seen once, with roughly a quarter in the top ten. The receptor was derived from a man aged 40-50 years with Graves' hyperthyroidism that later progressed to Graves' ophthalmopathy. Sequencing was done on a sample of blood.

Here the CDR3 reads CASSFYQAGELFF. The DNA for the CDR3 is TGTGCCAGCAGCTTCTATCAGGCCGGGGAGCTGTTTTTT. V is TRBV7-2 and J is TRBJ2-2; D is ambiguous. V dropped 3 bases and J dropped 6 bases, with 8 bases sitting between them. This CDR3 has 13 residues. Germline-derived CDR1 and CDR2 are SGHTA and FQGNSA.